This record covers a single T cell receptor (beta chain). This entry comes from a study of blood T cell repertoires in COVID-19. Study context: Collection of acute and convalescent COVID-19 samples took place in the United States, Italy and Spain. T cells, B-cell-depleted T cells, or PBMCs provided the cDNA or gDNA that served as material.

The CDR3 covers 19 residues. Methods used by the authors: By means of reference gene primer amplification, nucleated cell counts were estimated. Generated by immunoSEQ multiplex PCR, the TCRdb table keeps only in-frame clones and is missing some. The V and J calls and clone size were taken over from that table, and D and trimming were inferred from the DNA. The data hold 250,000 to 300,000 clones, with about 85% observed a single time. This clonotype originated in a man between 60 and 70 years old with acute or convalescent COVID-19. The chain recombines TRBV21-1 with TRBJ2-4; the table's D gene call, TRBD1, was not cross checked with the DNA. TRBV21-1 is shown as a pseudogene. Sequencing was done on a sample of peripheral blood. The DNA for the CDR3 is TGTGCCAGCAGCTGCGGGACAGGGATCCCCTACTTAGCCAAAAACATTCAGTACTTC. The encoded protein is CASSCGTGIPYLAKNIQYF.